Here is one T cell receptor (beta chain) with its context. Its antigen remains unidentified. These data are taken from a study of graft-versus-host responses after intestinal transplantation. The wider study: After anti-thymocyte globulin induction, recipients took tacrolimus and steroids for 2 to 3 years. Findings and limits, study-wide: Allografts of one patient group, those with graft-donor T cell macrochimerism, had high graft-versus-host to host-versus-graft clonal ratios.

The trim removed 1 base at V and 7 bases at J, leaving 5 bases unmatched. Germline assignment: CDR1 LNHDA and CDR2 SQIVND (reference sequence). The CDR3 contains 14 residues. Only in-frame clones appear in the TCRdb table, and some are missing; sequencing was by immunoSEQ multiplex PCR. The table lists approximately 24,000 clones, around 94% of them singletons. The sample in question was PBMCs, obtained 30 days after intestinal transplant. The chain joins TRBV19 to TRBJ2-7; 9 bases align to TRBD1. The clonotype comes from a human patient who received an intestinal transplant, so some T cells may come from the graft donor. CDR3 nucleotides: TGTGCCAGTAGTATAGCACAGGGGGCGCGGGAGCAGTACTTC. Translated: CASSIAQGAREQYF.